This record looks at one T cell receptor beta chain sequence and its context. The authors ran a second PCR of roughly 6 to 12 cycles using a sample-barcoded 5' primer and a J-beta primer mix. Every sample returned 2.5 million or more CDR3-containing paired-end reads. In TCRdb, the 5' RACE reads were re-called with MiXCR into one record per CDR3 protein. The sample yields 650,000 or so distinct CDR3 sequences, approximately 52% seen once. These data originate in a study of blood T cells in healthy people across ages. CDR1 and CDR2 (germline): MRHNA, SNTAGT. V lost 2 bases to trimming and J lost 5 bases, with 13 bases between them. The CDR3 has 15 residues.

The sequence was obtained from a woman older than 75 in good health. The J gene is TRBJ1-5, the V gene TRBV6-4; no firm D call. The sample was blood. The CDR3 DNA sequence: TGTGCCAGCAGTGACGAGGGATGGACCCATCAGCCCCAGCATTTT. It specifies CASSDEGWTHQPQHF.